Below, 6 T cell receptor beta chains from the same sample are listed, as sequenced in a study of control samples from healthy donors and cancer patients. Libraries were prepared by immunoSEQ multiplex PCR; TCRdb keeps only in-frame clonotypes and omits some of them. The sample shows fewer than 500,000 clones, roughly 90% of them seen only once. Sequenced sample: PBMCs. Receptor source: a man in his forties with head and neck cancer.

The chain joins TRBV7-2 to TRBJ1-6; D perhaps matches TRBD1 (5 bases). The CDR3 covers 12 residues. Germline V gene sequence: CDR1 SGHTA, CDR2 FQGNSA. With 1 base removed from V and 17 bases from J, the gap between germline ends came to 12 bases. As DNA, the CDR3 is TGTGCCAGCAGCTTAGACAGGCGCCGGTTCCACTTT. It encodes CASSLDRRRFHF.

The V and J genes are TRBV10-3 and TRBJ2-7; 10 bases align to TRBD1. The CDR3 is made up of 13 amino acids. Germline CDR1 is ENHRY and CDR2 is SYGVKD. The J segment lost 4 bases and the V segment lost 8 bases, leaving 5 bases of the junction unmatched. The CDR3 nucleotides read TGTGCCATCGAGGGACAGGGGTCATACGAGCAGTACTTC. Amino acid sequence: CAIEGQGSYEQYF.

The genes are TRBV28 and TRBJ2-1, with TRBD2 matching 8 bases. V was pared by 7 bases and J by 2 bases, with 7 bases of the junction left unmatched. The CDR3 totals 15 residues. The germline V gene encodes CDR1 MDHEN and CDR2 SYDVKM. This CDR3 is CASIEAGEAYNEQFF. The CDR3 DNA follows: TGTGCCAGCATTGAAGCGGGAGAGGCCTACAATGAGCAGTTCTTC.

This chain links TRBV10-1 with TRBJ2-1, with 8 bases that match TRBD2. V was clipped by 2 bases and J by 9 bases; unmatched bases: 9. The CDR3 is 15 residues long. In germline, CDR1 is WNHNN, CDR2 SYGVQD (reference sequence). CDR3 sequence (DNA): TGCGCCAGCAGTGAGGTCCAGCGGGAGTTTAGTGAGCAGTTCTTC. This translates into CASSEVQREFSEQFF.

This chain joins TRBV6-4 and TRBJ2-1; 11 nucleotides agree with TRBD1. Germline trimming cut 6 bases from V and 8 bases from J; bases unmatched to any gene: 12. The CDR3 runs 16 residues. The germline CDR1 and CDR2 sequences are MRHNA and SNTAGT. CDR3 loop: CASSLRGDRGMDEQFF. The CDR3, as DNA: TGTGCCAGCAGCCTAAGGGGGGACAGGGGGATGGATGAGCAGTTCTTC.

This chain joins TRBV27 and TRBJ2-7; TRBD2 agrees at 12 bases. J lost 3 bases, V lost 6 bases, and 6 bases had no gene match. The CDR3 consists of 15 residues. From germline, CDR1 is MNHEY and CDR2 SMNVEV (reference sequence). CDR3 protein: CASRPLAGGRYEQYF. As DNA, the CDR3 is TGTGCCAGCAGACCCCTAGCGGGGGGGCGCTACGAGCAGTACTTC.